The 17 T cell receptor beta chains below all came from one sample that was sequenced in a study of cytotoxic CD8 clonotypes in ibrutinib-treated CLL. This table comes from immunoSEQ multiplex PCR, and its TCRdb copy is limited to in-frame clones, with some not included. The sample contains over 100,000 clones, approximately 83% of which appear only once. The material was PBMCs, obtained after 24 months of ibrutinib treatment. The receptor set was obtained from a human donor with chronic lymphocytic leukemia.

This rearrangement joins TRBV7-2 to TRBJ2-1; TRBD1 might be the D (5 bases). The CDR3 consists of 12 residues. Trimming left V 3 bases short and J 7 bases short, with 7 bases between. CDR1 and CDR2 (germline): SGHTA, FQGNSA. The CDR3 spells CASSFDSNEQFF. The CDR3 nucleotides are TGTGCCAGCAGCTTCGACAGTAATGAGCAGTTCTTC.

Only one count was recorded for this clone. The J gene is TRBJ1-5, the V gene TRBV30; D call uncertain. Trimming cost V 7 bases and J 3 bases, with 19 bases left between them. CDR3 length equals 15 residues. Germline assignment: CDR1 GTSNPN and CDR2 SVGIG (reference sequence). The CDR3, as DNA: TGTGCCTTTTCTTCCGGGAGAAACGCCAATCAGCCCCAGCATTTT. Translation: CAFSSGRNANQPQHF.

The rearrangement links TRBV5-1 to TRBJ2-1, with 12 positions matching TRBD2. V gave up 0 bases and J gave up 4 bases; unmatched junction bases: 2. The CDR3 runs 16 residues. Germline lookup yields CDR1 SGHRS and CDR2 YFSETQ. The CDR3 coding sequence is TGCGCCAGCAGCTTGGTCCTAGCGGGGGGGTACAATGAGCAGTTCTTC. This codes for CASSLVLAGGYNEQFF.

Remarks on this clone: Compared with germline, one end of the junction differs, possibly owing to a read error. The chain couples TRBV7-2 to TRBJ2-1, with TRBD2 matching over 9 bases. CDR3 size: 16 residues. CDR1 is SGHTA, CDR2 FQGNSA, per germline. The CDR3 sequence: CASSLGATSGWGLTIF. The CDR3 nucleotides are TGTGCCAGCAGCTTAGGGGCCACTAGCGGGTGGGGGCTTACGATCTTC.

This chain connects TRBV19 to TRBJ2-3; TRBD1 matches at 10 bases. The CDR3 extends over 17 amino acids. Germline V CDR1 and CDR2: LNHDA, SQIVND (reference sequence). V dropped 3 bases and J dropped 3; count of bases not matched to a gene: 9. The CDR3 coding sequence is TGTGCCAGTAGTATGGGGGACAGGGGTATGGGTACAGATACGCAGTATTTT. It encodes CASSMGDRGMGTDTQYF.

CDR3: CASSTGQDTGELFF. CDR3 bases: TGCGCCAGCAGCACGGGACAGGACACCGGGGAGCTGTTTTTT. V is TRBV5-1 and J is TRBJ2-2; 8 bases map to TRBD1. V shed 4 bases, J shed 3 bases, and the junction held 2 bases outside the gene matches. Germline CDR1 reads SGHRS; CDR2 reads YFSETQ. The CDR3 length is 14 residues. Filled out from reference TRBV5-1 and TRBJ2-2, the complete variable domain reads KAGVTQTPRYLIKTRGQQVTLSCSPISGHRSVSWYQQTPGQGLQFLFEYFSETQRNKGNFPGRFSGRQFSNSRSEMNVSTLELGDSALYLCASSTGQDTGELFFGEGSRLTVL.

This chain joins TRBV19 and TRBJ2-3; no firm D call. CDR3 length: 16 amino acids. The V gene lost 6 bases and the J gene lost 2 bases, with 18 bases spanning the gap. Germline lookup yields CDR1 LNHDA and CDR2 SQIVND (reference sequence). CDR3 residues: CASSPRTPGPTDTQYF. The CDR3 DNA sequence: TGTGCCAGTAGCCCTAGAACTCCCGGTCCCACAGATACGCAGTATTTT.

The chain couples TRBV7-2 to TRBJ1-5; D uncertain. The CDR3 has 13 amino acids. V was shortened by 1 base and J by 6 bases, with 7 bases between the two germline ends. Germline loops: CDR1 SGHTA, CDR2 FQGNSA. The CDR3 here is CASSLGLAQPQHF. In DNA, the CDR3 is TGTGCCAGCAGCTTAGGGCTTGCTCAGCCCCAGCATTTT.

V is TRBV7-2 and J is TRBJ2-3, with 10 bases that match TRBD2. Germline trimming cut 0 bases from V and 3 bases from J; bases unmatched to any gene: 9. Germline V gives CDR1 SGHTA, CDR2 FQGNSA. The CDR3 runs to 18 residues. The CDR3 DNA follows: TGTGCCAGCAGCTTAGCGCTAAGCGGGGGGGCCGGGACAGATACGCAGTATTTT. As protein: CASSLALSGGAGTDTQYF.

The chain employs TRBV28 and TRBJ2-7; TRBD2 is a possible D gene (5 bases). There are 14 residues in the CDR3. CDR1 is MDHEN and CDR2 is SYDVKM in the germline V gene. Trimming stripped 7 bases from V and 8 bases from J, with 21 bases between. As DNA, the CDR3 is TGTGCCAGCATCAAGCTTGCCTCCCCGGGGAAGCAGTACTTC. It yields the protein CASIKLASPGKQYF.

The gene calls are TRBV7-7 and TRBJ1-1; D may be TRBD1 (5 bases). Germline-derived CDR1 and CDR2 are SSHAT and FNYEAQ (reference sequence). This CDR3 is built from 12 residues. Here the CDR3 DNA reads TGTGCTAGCGACACAGGAAACACTGAAGCTTTCTTT. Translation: CASDTGNTEAFF.

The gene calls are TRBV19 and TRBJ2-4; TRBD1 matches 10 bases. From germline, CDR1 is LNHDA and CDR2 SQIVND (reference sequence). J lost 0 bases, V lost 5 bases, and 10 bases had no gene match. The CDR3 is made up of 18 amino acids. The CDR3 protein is CASSSGTGAPRAKNIQYF. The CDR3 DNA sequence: TGTGCCAGTAGTTCCGGGACAGGGGCGCCCAGAGCCAAAAACATTCAGTACTTC.

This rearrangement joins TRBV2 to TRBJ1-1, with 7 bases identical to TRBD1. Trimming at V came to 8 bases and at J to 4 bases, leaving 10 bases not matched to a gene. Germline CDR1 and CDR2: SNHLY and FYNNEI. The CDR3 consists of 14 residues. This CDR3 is CASGEQGIGTEAFF. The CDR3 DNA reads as TGTGCCAGCGGGGAACAGGGGATAGGCACTGAAGCTTTCTTT.

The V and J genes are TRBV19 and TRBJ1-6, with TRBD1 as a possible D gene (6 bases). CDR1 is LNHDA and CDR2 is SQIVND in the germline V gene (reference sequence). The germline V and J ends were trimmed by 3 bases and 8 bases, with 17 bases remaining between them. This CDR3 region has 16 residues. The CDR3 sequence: CASSIRDTLRYSPLHF. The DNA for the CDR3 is TGTGCCAGTAGTATCCGGGACACACTTAGATATTCACCCCTCCACTTT.

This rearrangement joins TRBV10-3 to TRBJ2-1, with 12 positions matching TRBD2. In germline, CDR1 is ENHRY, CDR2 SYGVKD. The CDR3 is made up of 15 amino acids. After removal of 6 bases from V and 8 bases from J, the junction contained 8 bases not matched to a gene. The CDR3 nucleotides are TGTGCCATCAGGGCGACTAGCGGGAGACGTGATGAGCAGTTCTTC. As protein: CAIRATSGRRDEQFF.

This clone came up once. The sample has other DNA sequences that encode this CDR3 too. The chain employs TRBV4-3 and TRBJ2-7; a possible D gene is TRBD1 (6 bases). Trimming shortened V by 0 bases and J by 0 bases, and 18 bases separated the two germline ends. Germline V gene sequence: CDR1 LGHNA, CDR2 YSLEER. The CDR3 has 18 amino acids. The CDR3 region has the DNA TGCGCCAGCAGCCAAGAATGGGGAGTAGCAGGGGCCTCCTACGAGCAGTACTTC. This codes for CASSQEWGVAGASYEQYF.

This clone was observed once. In DNA form, the CDR3 reads TGTGCCAGCAGTTCGGTCCTATATGGCTACACCTTC. Its protein is CASSSVLYGYTF. This chain joins TRBV6-5 and TRBJ1-2; D is ambiguous. Trimming pared 4 bases from V and 5 bases from J, leaving 8 bases between. Germline lookup yields CDR1 MNHEY and CDR2 SVGAGI. The CDR3 extends over 12 amino acids.